A selection of T cell receptor beta chains follows, all from one sample in a study of radiotherapy plus CTLA-4 blockade in lung cancer. This table comes from immunoSEQ multiplex PCR, and its TCRdb copy is limited to in-frame clones, with some not included. The sample includes 70,000 to 85,000 clones, over 65% of them seen just once. The starting material was peripheral blood, obtained from a patient treated with radiotherapy plus ipilimumab. The receptors here all came from a human donor with non-small cell lung cancer whose response to radiotherapy plus ipilimumab could not be evaluated. CDR3s include the opening cysteine and the closing phenylalanine or tryptophan. The order of the fields is clone size, V gene, D gene, J gene, CDR3 protein, CDR3 DNA. The D gene is left open where the match is weak. Only some rows state a clone size, as once, few, many or a class for expanded clones.

once	TRBV18	TRBD1	TRBJ2-1	CASTGQGAINEQFF	TGTGCCAGCACGGGACAGGGGGCTATCAATGAGCAGTTCTTC
NA	TRBV27	NA	TRBJ2-7	CASSLGAGGEQYF	TGTGCCAGCAGTTTAGGGGCCGGGGGAGAGCAGTACTTC
few	TRBV2	NA	TRBJ1-2	CASSLYYGYTF	TGTGCCAGCAGCCTATACTATGGCTACACCTTC
once	TRBV5-1	NA	TRBJ1-5	CASSLNGQYQPQHF	TGCGCCAGCAGCTTAAATGGACAGTATCAGCCCCAGCATTTT
once	TRBV7-2	NA	TRBJ1-2	CASSYDNRASYGYTF	TGTGCCAGCAGCTACGATAACAGGGCTAGCTATGGCTACACCTTC
NA	TRBV2	TRBD1	TRBJ1-5	CASTEGTGWMPQHF	TGTGCCAGCACTGAGGGGACAGGGTGGATGCCCCAGCATTTT
NA	TRBV6-5	NA	TRBJ2-1	CASSLLRGSYNEQFF	TGTGCCAGCAGCCTCCTTAGGGGGTCCTACAATGAGCAGTTCTTC
NA	TRBV5-4	TRBD1	TRBJ2-2	CASRTTGAQPGELFF	TGTGCCAGCAGGACGACAGGGGCTCAACCCGGGGAGCTGTTTTTT
NA	TRBV5-4	TRBD2	TRBJ2-7	CASSLGAAGGTYEQYF	TGTGCCAGCAGCTTGGGGGCCGCGGGGGGGACCTACGAGCAGTACTTC
once	TRBV10-2	TRBD1	TRBJ2-3	CASSDRQGAGDTQYF	TGCGCCAGCAGTGATCGGCAGGGGGCCGGGGATACGCAGTATTTT
NA	TRBV2	TRBD1	TRBJ1-6	CASRNRQGDNSPLHF	TGTGCCAGCCGTAATCGACAGGGTGATAATTCACCCCTCCACTTT
NA	TRBV6-5	NA	TRBJ1-2	CASSYEVNYGYTF	TGTGCCAGCAGTTACGAGGTTAACTATGGCTACACCTTC
NA	TRBV27	NA	TRBJ1-5	CASSLRGQGQPQHF	TGTGCCAGCAGTTTAAGGGGTCAAGGTCAGCCCCAGCATTTT
NA	TRBV6-6	NA	TRBJ1-1	CASLMRGEATEAFF	TGTGCCAGCCTCATGCGGGGGGAGGCCACTGAAGCTTTCTTT
NA	TRBV7-3	NA	TRBJ1-1	CASSLHWTIGNTEAFF	TGTGCCAGCAGCCTACACTGGACAATAGGGAACACTGAAGCTTTCTTT
once	TRBV25-1	TRBD2	TRBJ2-2	CASSRRGGRGGELFF	TGTGCCAGCAGTAGGCGGGGGGGCAGGGGCGGGGAGCTGTTTTTT
NA	TRBV11-3	TRBD2	TRBJ2-7	CASSPPWTSGTFSSYEQYF	TGTGCCAGCAGCCCACCCTGGACGAGCGGGACTTTTAGCTCCTACGAGCAGTACTTC
NA	TRBV18	NA	TRBJ1-5	CASSPGVSNQPQHF	TGTGCCAGCTCTCCAGGAGTGAGCAATCAGCCCCAGCATTTT
NA	TRBV5-1	TRBD1	TRBJ2-7	CASSLGGALSYEQYF	TGCGCCAGCAGCTTAGGGGGCGCTTTGTCCTACGAGCAGTACTTC
once	TRBV5-4	TRBD1	TRBJ1-1	CASSPGTGMNTEAFF	TGTGCCAGCAGCCCCGGGACAGGCATGAACACTGAAGCTTTCTTT
NA	TRBV7-2	NA	TRBJ2-3	CASSLVLGPRRTDTQYF	TGTGCCAGCAGCTTAGTGTTGGGCCCTCGTCGCACAGATACGCAGTATTTT
many	TRBV6-4	TRBD1	TRBJ1-5	CASAQGENQPQHF	TGTGCCAGCGCACAGGGGGAGAATCAGCCCCAGCATTTT
NA	TRBV5-1	TRBD1	TRBJ2-2	CASSPGTGLNTGELFF	TGCGCCAGCAGCCCCGGGACAGGGTTGAACACCGGGGAGCTGTTTTTT
NA	TRBV7-2	NA	TRBJ2-5	CASSLHTSETQYF	TGTGCCAGCAGCCTCCACACCAGTGAGACCCAGTACTTC
NA	TRBV4-2	NA	TRBJ2-7	CASSQGSGFEQYF	TGTGCCAGCAGCCAAGGGTCCGGGTTCGAGCAGTACTTC
NA	TRBV7-6	NA	TRBJ2-2	CASSSQGSNTGELFF	TGTGCCAGCAGCTCGCAGGGGTCCAACACCGGGGAGCTGTTTTTT